This T cell receptor (beta chain) was retrieved from a study of T cell responses to AZD1222 COVID-19 vaccine. This table comes from immunoSEQ multiplex PCR, and its TCRdb copy is limited to in-frame clones, with some not included. Of 80,000 to 100,000 clones listed, just over 85% are singletons. Per the germline V gene, CDR1 is MNHEY and CDR2 is SVGAGI. The J segment lost 3 bases and the V segment lost 2 bases, leaving 2 bases of the junction unmatched. There are 14 residues in the CDR3. Points on this clone: What it recognizes is unknown.

Study-wide findings and caveats: Spike-specific TCRs gained breadth and depth after people received two AZD1222 doses. CD4 TCRs linked to vaccination spanned spike, dominating at 160-218 and 743-854. Donors skewed white British and female; clonal diversity was possibly underestimated. Seropositive at baseline were only a handful of AZD1222 recipients.

This chain joins TRBV6-5 and TRBJ1-1; TRBD1 matches 8 bases. This clonotype was obtained from an adult in good health. Sample: peripheral blood, taken on day 0 of MenACWY control vaccination. The CDR3 region is CASSYTTGDTEAFF. DNA of the CDR3: TGTGCCAGCAGTTACACGACAGGGGACACTGAAGCTTTCTTT.